One sample yielded the 30 T cell receptor beta chains listed below, sequenced in a study of T cell responses to AZD1222 COVID-19 vaccine. The table came from immunoSEQ multiplex PCR; TCRdb's copy has only in-frame clones and leaves some out. The sample contains 140,000 to 150,000 clones, about 93% of which appear only once. Sequenced material: peripheral blood, taken on day 0 of AZD1222 vaccination. All receptors come from an adult in good health.

The J gene is TRBJ1-2, the V gene TRBV5-1; D call uncertain. Trimming stripped 4 bases from V and 3 bases from J, with 13 bases between. Germline V CDR1 and CDR2: SGHRS, YFSETQ. This CDR3 has 14 amino acids. This chain's CDR3 is CASSTAREDYGYTF. The CDR3, as DNA: TGCGCCAGCAGCACAGCTAGGGAGGACTATGGCTACACCTTC.

This clone was observed a few times. CDR3 region: CASSPTGRPDTQYF. Here the CDR3 DNA reads TGTGCCAGCAGCCCGACAGGGAGGCCAGATACGCAGTATTTT. The chain combines TRBV7-9 with TRBJ2-3; a weak D match, TRBD1 (7 bases). This CDR3 has 14 residues. Germline assignment: CDR1 SEHNR and CDR2 FQNEAQ (reference sequence). Deletions cut 5 bases from V and 4 bases from J, with 13 bases between.

J is TRBJ2-7 and V is TRBV4-1; D may correspond to TRBD1 or TRBD2 (5 bases each). Per germline, CDR1 MGHRA and CDR2 YSYEKL. The CDR3 contains 13 residues. Trimming left V 6 bases short and J 4 bases short, with 13 bases between. CDR3 DNA: TGCGCCAGCAGTCCTACGAGGGGATACGAGCAGTACTTC. Translating it yields CASSPTRGYEQYF.

The CDR3 reads CATSKPQQETQYF. The CDR3 DNA reads as TGTGCCACCAGCAAGCCCCAACAAGAGACCCAGTACTTC. The chain recombines TRBV15 with TRBJ2-5; D call uncertain. V lost 4 bases, J lost 2 bases, and 8 bases lay in between. The V gene's germline CDR1 is LNHNV and CDR2 YYDKDF (reference sequence). CDR3 length: 13 residues.

The V call is TRBV30, the J call TRBJ1-1; D uncertain. The V gene lost 0 bases and the J gene lost 7 bases, with 9 bases spanning the gap. Germline CDR1 is GTSNPN and CDR2 is SVGIG (reference sequence). The CDR3 sequence is 12 residues long. The CDR3 bases are TGTGCCTGGAGTGTACTTGGGCTTGAAGCTTTCTTT. It yields the protein CAWSVLGLEAFF.

The genes are TRBV5-4 and TRBJ2-1; D unresolved. CDR3 length: 13 amino acids. V shed 0 bases and J shed 8 bases, with 9 bases lying between them. The germline CDR1 and CDR2 sequences are SGHNT and YYREEE (reference sequence). The CDR3 DNA sequence: TGTGCCAGCAGCTTGGTCAGCAGCGATGAGCAGTTCTTC. Encoded protein: CASSLVSSDEQFF.

This chain connects TRBV2 to TRBJ2-1; D gene ambiguous. Germline assignment: CDR1 SNHLY and CDR2 FYNNEI. With 10 bases removed from V and 2 bases from J, the gap between germline ends came to 15 bases. The CDR3 is 14 amino acids. For the CDR3, the DNA is TGTGCCACCGCTGCCCAGCTCCCCTACAATGAGCAGTTCTTC. Its protein product is CATAAQLPYNEQFF.

This chain uses TRBV27 with TRBJ1-1; the D gene is possibly TRBD1 (5 bases). The CDR3 extends over 15 amino acids. V shed 5 bases and J shed 0 bases, with 13 bases lying between them. CDR1 MNHEY and CDR2 SMNVEV come from the germline V gene (reference sequence). The CDR3 spells CASSPFEGLNTEAFF. CDR3 nucleotide sequence: TGTGCCAGCAGTCCTTTTGAGGGGCTGAACACTGAAGCTTTCTTT.

The chain combines TRBV7-3 with TRBJ2-7; D not resolved. Trimming left V 2 bases short and J 6 bases short, with 11 bases between. This CDR3 spans 13 amino acids. CDR1 is SGHTA, CDR2 FQGTGA, per germline. The CDR3 protein is CASSLEQSSEQYF. The CDR3 DNA follows: TGTGCCAGCAGCTTAGAACAGTCTAGCGAGCAGTACTTC.

The rearrangement uses TRBV2 and TRBJ2-3; D is unresolved. Germline V gene data show CDR1 as SNHLY and CDR2 as FYNNEI. V gave up 6 bases and J gave up 2 bases, with 9 bases separating them. This CDR3 is 13 amino acids long. CDR3 sequence: CASSSEFTDTQYF. CDR3 DNA: TGTGCCAGCAGCAGCGAGTTCACAGATACGCAGTATTTT. The full variable domain, with the rest looked up from reference TRBV2 and TRBJ2-3, is EPEVTQTPSHQVTQMGQEVILRCVPISNHLYFYWYRQILGQKVEFLVSFYNNEISEKSEIFDDQFSVERPDGSNFTLKIRSTKLEDSAMYFCASSSEFTDTQYFGPGTRLTVL.

The V and J genes are TRBV11-1 and TRBJ2-7; D remains ambiguous. V lost 2 bases, J lost 4 bases, and 9 bases lay in between. The CDR3 runs 13 residues. Germline CDR1 is SGHAT and CDR2 is FQDESV (reference sequence). CDR3: CASSLWNGYEQYF. The CDR3 DNA sequence: TGTGCCAGCAGCTTATGGAACGGTTACGAGCAGTACTTC.

The J gene is TRBJ2-3, the V gene TRBV2; TRBD1 matches 7 bases. This CDR3 spans 15 amino acids. J was trimmed by 2 bases and V by 6 bases; bases with no gene match: 8. Germline CDR1 and CDR2: SNHLY and FYNNEI. DNA for the CDR3: TGTGCCAGCAGAGGTCCGACAGGGTCCACAGATACGCAGTATTTT. It encodes CASRGPTGSTDTQYF. Complete variable domain (other parts from reference TRBV2 and TRBJ2-3): EPEVTQTPSHQVTQMGQEVILRCVPISNHLYFYWYRQILGQKVEFLVSFYNNEISEKSEIFDDQFSVERPDGSNFTLKIRSTKLEDSAMYFCASRGPTGSTDTQYFGPGTRLTVL.

CDR3 residues: CASSTSGQDNSPLHF. The DNA for the CDR3 is TGTGCCAGTAGTACCTCAGGACAGGATAATTCACCCCTCCACTTT. The V call is TRBV19, the J call TRBJ1-6; 7 nucleotides align to TRBD1. Germline trimming cut 4 bases from V and 5 bases from J; bases unmatched to any gene: 5. Germline V gives CDR1 LNHDA, CDR2 SQIVND (reference sequence). The length of the CDR3 is 15 residues.

The chain couples TRBV5-8 to TRBJ1-5; no clear D. The V and J ends lost 1 base and 4 bases respectively, with 9 bases between them. Germline CDR1 reads SGHTS; CDR2 reads YDEGEE. CDR3 length: 14 residues. As DNA, the CDR3 is TGTGCCAGCAGCTTGAGGACGTCGAATCAGCCCCAGCATTTT. Protein product: CASSLRTSNQPQHF.

The V and J genes are TRBV6-5 and TRBJ1-2; D possibly corresponds to TRBD1 (6 bases). V lost 6 bases, J lost 4 bases, and 15 bases lay in between. This CDR3 spans 14 amino acids. Germline loops: CDR1 MNHEY, CDR2 SVGAGI. The CDR3 sequence: CASRRTQGSYGYTF. The CDR3 DNA reads TGTGCCAGCAGACGGACGCAGGGGTCCTATGGCTACACCTTC.

J is TRBJ2-7 and V is TRBV7-9, with 7 bases fitting TRBD1. The germline V gene encodes CDR1 SEHNR and CDR2 FQNEAQ (reference sequence). This CDR3 is built from 14 residues. V lost 5 bases and J lost 3; bases outside the gene matches: 7. The CDR3 is CASSPPGQHYEQYF. The CDR3 DNA follows: TGTGCCAGCAGCCCACCGGGACAGCACTACGAGCAGTACTTC. Combining the CDR3 with reference TRBV7-9 and TRBJ2-7 gives the whole variable domain DTGVSQNPRHKITKRGQNVTFRCDPISEHNRLYWYRQTLGQGPEFLTYFQNEAQLEKSRLLSDRFSAERPKGSFSTLEIQRTEQGDSAMYLCASSPPGQHYEQYFGPGTRLTVT.

This clone was detected once. The V and J genes are TRBV30 and TRBJ2-5; maybe TRBD2 (5 bases). Germline CDR1 reads GTSNPN; CDR2 reads SVGIG (reference sequence). This CDR3 contains 13 residues. Trimming stripped 3 bases from V and 5 bases from J, with 13 bases between. The CDR3 protein is CAWSPVGGETQYF. In DNA, the CDR3 is TGTGCCTGGAGCCCCGTGGGCGGGGAGACCCAGTACTTC.

V is TRBV19 and J is TRBJ1-3; D is ambiguous. The CDR3 totals 16 residues. Trimming removed 3 bases from V and 0 bases from J, with 12 bases in between. Germline V gives CDR1 LNHDA, CDR2 SQIVND (reference sequence). The CDR3 region is CASSMGLAGSGNTIYF. As DNA, the CDR3 is TGTGCCAGTAGTATGGGTTTGGCGGGCTCTGGAAACACCATATATTTT.

The chain recombines TRBV10-2 with TRBJ1-3, with 9 positions matching TRBD1. The CDR3 runs to 13 residues. Germline V lookup: CDR1 WSHSY, CDR2 SAAADI. With 10 bases clipped from V and 2 bases from J, the junction kept 3 bases outside the gene matches. The CDR3 region is CATWTGAGNTIYF. CDR3 DNA: TGCGCCACATGGACAGGGGCTGGAAACACCATATATTTT.

This chain uses TRBV19 with TRBJ1-5; D call uncertain. The CDR3 spans 14 residues. The germline CDR1 and CDR2 sequences are LNHDA and SQIVND (reference sequence). The germline V and J ends were trimmed by 3 bases and 5 bases, with 11 bases remaining between them. CDR3 sequence (DNA): TGTGCCAGTAGTATTGGCCCCAGTGATCAGCCCCAGCATTTT. Protein: CASSIGPSDQPQHF.

The chain couples TRBV5-1 to TRBJ1-6; the D is unclear. The germline V and J ends were trimmed by 2 bases and 6 bases, with 12 bases remaining between them. Germline V gene data show CDR1 as SGHRS and CDR2 as YFSETQ. The CDR3 spans 15 residues. The CDR3 sequence: CASSLLRRPNSPLHF. CDR3 DNA: TGCGCCAGCAGCTTACTAAGACGGCCTAATTCACCCCTCCACTTT.

V usage is TRBV4-2 and J usage is TRBJ2-5, with D hard to call. The CDR3 is made up of 14 amino acids. With 0 bases removed from V and 5 bases from J, the gap between germline ends came to 10 bases. The germline CDR1 and CDR2 sequences are LGHNA and YNFKEQ. Written as DNA, the CDR3 is TGTGCCAGCAGCCAAGAGCTGAAATCGGAGACCCAGTACTTC. This gives the protein CASSQELKSETQYF.

V usage is TRBV11-2 and J usage is TRBJ1-3; TRBD1 is a possible D gene (6 bases). The germline V gene encodes CDR1 SGHAT and CDR2 FQNNGV. V lost 3 bases, J lost 0 bases, and 12 bases lay in between. This CDR3 is built from 16 residues. CDR3 residues: CASSLAGDLSGNTIYF. The CDR3 DNA follows: TGTGCCAGCAGCTTGGCAGGGGATCTCTCTGGAAACACCATATATTTT.

CDR3 in amino acids: CASSMGANYGYTF. Here the CDR3 DNA reads TGTGCCAGTAGTATGGGCGCTAACTATGGCTACACCTTC. V usage is TRBV19 and J usage is TRBJ1-2; D remains unclear. This CDR3 spans 13 amino acids. V lost 3 bases to trimming and J lost 0 bases, with 5 bases between them. Germline values: CDR1 LNHDA, CDR2 SQIVND (reference sequence).

The J gene is TRBJ1-2, the V gene TRBV28; D is unresolved. Germline V gene data show CDR1 as MDHEN and CDR2 as SYDVKM. The CDR3 runs 13 residues. Trimming took off 6 bases at V and 2 bases at J, with 10 bases between the two ends. CDR3 bases: TGTGCCAGCAGGAGGACGGAGAACTATGGCTACACCTTC. This encodes CASRRTENYGYTF.

The rearrangement joins TRBV19 to TRBJ1-2; TRBD1 is a possible D gene (6 bases). Trimming took off 3 bases at V and 8 bases at J, with 13 bases between the two ends. The germline gives CDR1 LNHDA, CDR2 SQIVND (reference sequence). The CDR3 is 13 residues long. The CDR3 reads CASSIGRGDGYTF. CDR3 nucleotides: TGTGCCAGTAGTATCGGTAGGGGGGACGGCTACACCTTC.

The rearrangement joins TRBV7-2 to TRBJ1-1; 9 positions match TRBD1. This CDR3 comprises 13 residues. V shed 4 bases and J 10 bases; nucleotides not matched to a gene: 7. The germline V gene encodes CDR1 SGHTA and CDR2 FQGNSA. In nucleotides, the CDR3 is TGTGCCAGCAGCTCTCCGGACAGGGGAGGAGCTTTCTTT. Encoded protein: CASSSPDRGGAFF.

The chain joins TRBV9 to TRBJ1-4, with 8 bases that match TRBD1. Germline V gives CDR1 SGDLS, CDR2 YYNGEE. V shed 3 bases, J shed 7 bases, and the junction held 2 bases outside the gene matches. This CDR3 has 13 residues. Here the CDR3 reads CASSAGQAEKLFF. DNA of the CDR3: TGTGCCAGCAGCGCGGGACAGGCTGAAAAACTGTTTTTT. Full variable domain (outside the CDR3, taken from reference TRBV9 and TRBJ1-4): DSGVTQTPKHLITATGQRVTLRCSPRSGDLSVYWYQQSLDQGLQFLIQYYNGEERAKGNILERFSAQQFPDLHSELNLSSLELGDSALYFCASSAGQAEKLFFGSGTQLSVL.

The chain carries TRBV18 and TRBJ2-6, with 7 positions matching TRBD1. There are 17 residues in the CDR3. Per germline, CDR1 KGHSH and CDR2 LQKENI. V shed 6 bases, J shed 1 base, and the junction held 9 bases outside the gene matches. CDR3: CASSQGQERSGANVLTF. DNA of the CDR3: TGTGCCAGCTCCCAAGGACAGGAGAGATCTGGGGCCAACGTCCTGACTTTC.

The CDR3 spells CASSLKGWGNYGYTF. CDR3 coding DNA: TGTGCCAGCAGCTTAAAGGGATGGGGTAACTATGGCTACACCTTC. This chain uses TRBV13 with TRBJ1-2, with no clear D. Between the trimmed V and J ends, which lost 2 bases and 1 base, there was a span of 11 bases. The germline V gene has CDR1 PRHDT and CDR2 FYEKMQ (reference sequence). This CDR3 spans 15 amino acids. Full variable domain (missing parts from reference TRBV13 and TRBJ1-2): AAGVIQSPRHLIKEKRETATLKCYPIPRHDTVYWYQQGPGQDPQFLISFYEKMQSDKGSIPDRFSAQQFSDYHSELNMSSLELGDSALYFCASSLKGWGNYGYTFGSGTRLTVV.